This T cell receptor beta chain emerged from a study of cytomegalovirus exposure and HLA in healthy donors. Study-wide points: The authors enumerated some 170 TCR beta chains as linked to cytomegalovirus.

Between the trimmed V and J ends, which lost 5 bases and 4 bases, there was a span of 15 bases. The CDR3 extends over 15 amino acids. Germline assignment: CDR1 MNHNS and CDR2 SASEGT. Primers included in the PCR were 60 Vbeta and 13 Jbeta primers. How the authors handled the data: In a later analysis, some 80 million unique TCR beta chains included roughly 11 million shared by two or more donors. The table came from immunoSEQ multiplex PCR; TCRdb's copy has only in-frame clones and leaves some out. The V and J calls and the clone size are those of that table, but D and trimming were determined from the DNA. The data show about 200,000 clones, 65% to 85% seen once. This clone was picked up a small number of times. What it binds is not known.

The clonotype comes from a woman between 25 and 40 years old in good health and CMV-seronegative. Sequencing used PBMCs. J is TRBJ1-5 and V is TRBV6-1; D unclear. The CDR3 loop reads CASSQPKEDNQPQHF. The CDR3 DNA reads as TGTGCCAGCAGTCAGCCGAAGGAGGATAATCAGCCCCAGCATTTT.